This entry lists 24 T cell receptor beta chains sequenced from one sample in a study of identical twins. Each CDR3 protein is one row after TCRdb ran MiXCR on the 5' RACE reads. The table shows 200,000 to 250,000 distinct CDR3 sequences, with roughly 13% occurring only once. The sample also formed part of further work on yellow fever vaccine responses in identical twins.

The sequenced sample consisted of memory (CD45RO+) T cells sorted from blood. The receptors stem from a woman younger than 35 in good health.

This clonotype was seen a few times. V gene TRBV20-1 combines with J gene TRBJ1-4; 9 positions match TRBD1. After removal of 7 bases from V and 11 bases from J, the junction contained 11 bases not matched to a gene. Germline loops: CDR1 DFQATT, CDR2 SNEGSKA (reference sequence). The CDR3 covers 13 residues. The CDR3 region has the DNA TGCAGTGGGATCGGGACAGGGACCAACAAACTGTTTTTT. Residues: CSGIGTGTNKLFF.

The V call is TRBV30, the J call TRBJ1-5; 7 nucleotides agree with TRBD1. The CDR3 spans 14 residues. CDR1 GTSNPN and CDR2 SVGIG come from the germline V gene (reference sequence). The V and J ends lost 1 base and 6 bases, in that order; junction bases with no gene match: 6. The CDR3 nucleotides are TGTGCCTGGAGTGAGACAGGGTCTGCTCAGCCCCAGCATTTT. It encodes CAWSETGSAQPQHF.

This clonotype was observed a handful of times. V and J are TRBV20-1 and TRBJ1-1; D is unclear. V shed 0 bases and J shed 1 base, with 12 bases lying between them. The CDR3 covers 15 residues. Germline CDR1 and CDR2: DFQATT and SNEGSKA (reference sequence). The DNA of the CDR3 is TGCAGTGCTAGAGAGCCGGTCAACGGGAACACTGAAGCTTTCTTT. Translated, it gives CSAREPVNGNTEAFF.

This clonotype was seen a few times. The chain uses TRBV11-3 and TRBJ2-2, with 7 bases identical to TRBD1. The germline CDR1 and CDR2 sequences are SGHNT and YENEEA. The CDR3 runs 13 residues. With V trimmed by 8 bases and J by 3 bases, 3 bases remained unmatched. The CDR3 DNA is TGTGCCAGCGGGCAGGGGGACACCGGGGAGCTGTTTTTT. Its translation: CASGQGDTGELFF.

This clonotype occurred many times. V is TRBV18 and J is TRBJ2-7; TRBD2 might be the D (5 bases). CDR1 is KGHSH and CDR2 is LQKENI in the germline V gene. Trimming cost V 3 bases and J 5 bases, with 11 bases left between them. The length of the CDR3 is 13 residues. The CDR3 protein is CASSPWAGDEQYF. The CDR3 DNA is TGTGCCAGCTCACCCTGGGCGGGCGACGAGCAGTACTTC.

This clonotype turned up a few times. The V and J genes are TRBV5-6 and TRBJ2-2, with 9 bases lining up with TRBD1. CDR3 length: 16 amino acids. CDR1 and CDR2 (germline): SGHDT, YYEEEE. J lost 5 bases, V lost 0 bases, and 5 bases had no gene match. The CDR3 reads CASSLDGTGRTGELFF. The CDR3 coding sequence is TGTGCCAGCAGCTTGGATGGGACAGGGAGAACCGGGGAGCTGTTTTTT.

In its sample, this clonotype was seen a few times. The chain couples TRBV3-1 to TRBJ2-7, with 7 bases that match TRBD2. Germline CDR1 and CDR2: LGHDT and YNNKEL (reference sequence). The J segment lost 1 base and the V segment lost 2 bases, leaving 8 bases of the junction unmatched. The length of the CDR3 is 16 residues. The CDR3 region has the DNA TGTGCCAGCAGCCAATTTATCGGGGGAGGGTCCTACGAGCAGTACTTC. It encodes CASSQFIGGGSYEQYF.

The chain is built from TRBV24-1 and TRBJ1-4; D gene unclear. The CDR3 sequence is 12 residues long. V was trimmed by 5 bases and J by 5 bases, leaving 5 bases between them. The germline V gene encodes CDR1 KGHDR and CDR2 SFDVKD. CDR3 bases: TGTGCCACCAGTGCCGGGAATGAAAAACTGTTTTTT. This gives the protein CATSAGNEKLFF.

The V and J genes are TRBV4-1 and TRBJ2-7; D is perhaps TRBD1 (6 bases). This CDR3 is 14 amino acids long. V was trimmed by 4 bases and J by 3 bases, leaving 13 bases between them. Germline CDR1 reads MGHRA; CDR2 reads YSYEKL. The chain's CDR3 is CASSPEGVIYEQYF. The CDR3 nucleotides read TGCGCCAGCAGCCCAGAGGGGGTTATCTACGAGCAGTACTTC.

This clonotype was counted many times. The chain has TRBV11-1 and TRBJ1-3, with D possibly TRBD1 on 5 matching bases. The CDR3 is made up of 17 amino acids. The germline V and J ends were trimmed by 5 bases and 1 base, with 18 bases remaining between them. Germline assignment: CDR1 SGHAT and CDR2 FQDESV (reference sequence). CDR3 in amino acids: CASSKGPQEPSGNTIYF. As DNA, the CDR3 is TGTGCCAGCAGCAAAGGACCACAGGAGCCTTCTGGAAACACCATATATTTT. The full variable domain, its missing parts supplied by reference TRBV11-1 and TRBJ1-3, is EAEVAQSPRYKITEKSQAVAFWCDPISGHATLYWYRQILGQGPELLVQFQDESVVDDSQLPKDRFSAERLKGVDSTLKIQPAELGDSAMYLCASSKGPQEPSGNTIYFGEGSWLTVV.

This clonotype has ten or more counts. This chain joins TRBV6-1 and TRBJ1-2; tentative D call: TRBD1 (5 bases). V was trimmed by 1 base and J by 2 bases, leaving 8 bases between them. The CDR3 is made up of 14 amino acids. From germline, CDR1 is MNHNS and CDR2 SASEGT. The CDR3 coding sequence is TGTGCCAGCAGTGAAGTCGGGGACAACTATGGCTACACCTTC. Translating it yields CASSEVGDNYGYTF.

This chain joins TRBV5-1 and TRBJ2-1; 12 bases fit TRBD2. Germline lookup yields CDR1 SGHRS and CDR2 YFSETQ. This CDR3 region has 16 residues. V lost 0 bases and J lost 7; bases outside the gene matches: 5. In DNA, the CDR3 is TGCGCCAGCAGCTTGGCCCTAGCGGGAGGGAGGAATGAGCAGTTCTTC. Protein sequence: CASSLALAGGRNEQFF.

V usage is TRBV7-2 and J usage is TRBJ2-4, with 8 bases that match TRBD1. The CDR3 is 14 residues long. J lost 7 bases, V lost 0 bases, and 2 bases had no gene match. Germline V lookup: CDR1 SGHTA, CDR2 FQGNSA. The CDR3 bases are TGTGCCAGCAGCTTAGCCCAGGGGGCCAACATTCAGTACTTC. Protein sequence: CASSLAQGANIQYF.

This clonotype appeared many times. This sequence joins TRBV20-1 and TRBJ2-1; a weak D match, TRBD2 (6 bases). The CDR3 runs to 17 residues. Germline CDR1 and CDR2: DFQATT and SNEGSKA (reference sequence). Trimming left V 3 bases short and J 6 bases short, with 24 bases between. The CDR3 reads CSASRLPTGSLFNEQFF. The CDR3 DNA reads TGCAGTGCTAGCCGTCTCCCCACCGGGAGCTTGTTCAATGAGCAGTTCTTC.

This clonotype has just a few counts. This chain joins TRBV6-1 and TRBJ2-5, with 11 bases aligning to TRBD1. The CDR3 extends over 13 amino acids. CDR1 is MNHNS, CDR2 SASEGT, per germline. V lost 11 bases and J lost 5; bases outside the gene matches: 7. The CDR3 region is CAGHRDRGETQYF. The CDR3 nucleotides are TGTGCCGGACACCGGGACAGGGGGGAGACCCAGTACTTC.

This clonotype was seen only a few times. This rearrangement joins TRBV5-1 to TRBJ2-5; 7 nucleotides line up with TRBD1. The germline CDR1 and CDR2 sequences are SGHRS and YFSETQ. This CDR3 is 14 amino acids long. V dropped 2 bases and J dropped 2; count of bases not matched to a gene: 3. The CDR3 sequence: CASSLGDRQETQYF. CDR3 nucleotide sequence: TGCGCCAGCAGCTTAGGGGACAGACAAGAGACCCAGTACTTC.

The gene calls are TRBV2 and TRBJ2-5, with 8 positions matching TRBD1. Germline V gene sequence: CDR1 SNHLY, CDR2 FYNNEI. Trimming removed 6 bases from V and 9 bases from J; junction bases left unmatched: 15. The CDR3 is 15 amino acids. The CDR3 coding sequence is TGTGCCAGCAGCCCTACCGGGACAGGTCGGGAGTCCCAGTACTTC. Its translation: CASSPTGTGRESQYF.

This clonotype has ten or more counts. This rearrangement joins TRBV7-9 to TRBJ2-4; unclear D gene. The V end was cut by 4 bases, the J end by 5 bases, with 12 bases between. The CDR3 consists of 14 residues. Germline lookup yields CDR1 SEHNR and CDR2 FQNEAQ (reference sequence). In DNA, the CDR3 is TGTGCCAGCAGCTCGGATGGAACCGAAAACATTCAGTACTTC. Its protein product is CASSSDGTENIQYF.

The V and J genes are TRBV7-9 and TRBJ2-3; D may be TRBD1 (6 bases). The germline gives CDR1 SEHNR, CDR2 FQNEAQ (reference sequence). This CDR3 has 15 amino acids. The V end was cut by 5 bases, the J end by 0 bases, with 12 bases between. The CDR3 DNA follows: TGTGCCAGCAGCCCGTGGACAGTGAGCACAGATACGCAGTATTTT. Translation gives CASSPWTVSTDTQYF.

J is TRBJ2-7 and V is TRBV28; 9 bases align to TRBD1. Germline CDR1 and CDR2: MDHEN and SYDVKM. The CDR3 spans 23 residues. V was pared by 6 bases and J by 5 bases, with 35 bases of the junction left unmatched. CDR3 in DNA: TGTGCCAGCAGAATACGGCACGGAGACCGGGACAGGGATATATTAATGGGGGCCCACGAGCAGTACTTC. Its protein is CASRIRHGDRDRDILMGAHEQYF.

The rearrangement joins TRBV7-2 to TRBJ1-6; D uncertain. There are 14 residues in the CDR3. V was shortened by 3 bases and J by 5 bases, with 8 bases between the two germline ends. Germline CDR1 and CDR2: SGHTA and FQGNSA. The CDR3 bases are TGTGCCAGCAGCTTGGGTTACGATAATTCACCCCTCCACTTT. This encodes CASSLGYDNSPLHF.

The chain carries TRBV5-5 and TRBJ1-1, with 10 nucleotides matching TRBD1. Germline trimming cut 3 bases from V and 11 bases from J; bases unmatched to any gene: 13. CDR1 is SGHKS, CDR2 YYEKEE, per germline (reference sequence). The CDR3 has 15 amino acids. The CDR3 DNA is TGTGCCAGCAGCTCTCCGGTAGGGACAGGGGAAGATGCTTTCTTT. It translates to CASSSPVGTGEDAFF.

This clonotype was counted only a few times. The gene calls are TRBV2 and TRBJ1-6, with D possibly being TRBD1 (5 bases). The CDR3 consists of 13 residues. V lost 3 bases and J 9 bases, leaving 9 bases between the germline ends. CDR1 is SNHLY, CDR2 FYNNEI, per germline. The CDR3 sequence is CASSDGGFSPLHF. The CDR3 region has the DNA TGTGCCAGCAGTGATGGGGGATTTTCACCCCTCCACTTT.

This clonotype was detected only a few times. The chain combines TRBV6-2 or TRBV6-3 with TRBJ2-5; 13 positions agree with TRBD2. From germline, CDR1 is MNHEY and CDR2 SVGEGT. The junction had 9 bases not matched to a gene; V was cut back by 2 bases and J by 6 bases. There are 17 residues in the CDR3. CDR3 in DNA: TGTGCCAGCAGTTACACAGAAACTAGCGGGAGGGCAAAGACCCAGTACTTC. This sequence encodes CASSYTETSGRAKTQYF.